This T cell receptor beta chain was identified during a study of shared clonotypes between healthy human individuals. V lost 1 base to trimming and J lost 4 bases, with 10 bases between them. This CDR3 contains 14 residues. The germline CDR1 and CDR2 sequences are PRHDT and FYEKMQ (reference sequence). Naive CD8 cells, CD45RO-negative and positively selected for CCR7, excluded terminally differentiated effector memory CD45RA+ cells. The protocol was immunoSEQ multiplex PCR, while the TCRdb copy is restricted to in-frame clones and leaves out a portion. The sample has under 850,000 clones, nearly 95% seen once.

This chain joins TRBV13 and TRBJ1-2; D is undetermined. The sequenced sample consisted of naive CD8+ T cells sorted from blood. This clonotype was sampled from a man aged 25-40 years in good health. CDR3 DNA sequence: TGTGCCAGCAGCTTAGCGCGCACACCCTATGGCTACACCTTC. Translated, it gives CASSLARTPYGYTF.